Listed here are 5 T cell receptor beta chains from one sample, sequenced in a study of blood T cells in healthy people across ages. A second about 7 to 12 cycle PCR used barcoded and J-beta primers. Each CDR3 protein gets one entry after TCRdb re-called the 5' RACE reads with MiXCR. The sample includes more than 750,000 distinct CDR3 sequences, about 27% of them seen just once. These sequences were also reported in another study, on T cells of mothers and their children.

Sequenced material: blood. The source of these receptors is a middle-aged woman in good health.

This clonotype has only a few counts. The CDR3 bases are TGCAGTGCCCTGAACTCAGCGGGGCGATACACAGATACGCAGTATTTT. Amino acid sequence: CSALNSAGRYTDTQYF. This chain joins TRBV20-1 and TRBJ2-3; 7 bases match TRBD2. This CDR3 comprises 16 residues. Trimming at V came to 6 bases and at J to 2 bases, leaving 14 bases not matched to a gene. Germline V gene data show CDR1 as DFQATT and CDR2 as SNEGSKA (reference sequence).

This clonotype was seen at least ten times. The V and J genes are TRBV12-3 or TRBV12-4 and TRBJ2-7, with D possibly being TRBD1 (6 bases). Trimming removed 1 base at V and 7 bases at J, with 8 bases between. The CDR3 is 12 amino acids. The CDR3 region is CASSLGGHEQYF. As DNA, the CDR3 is TGTGCCAGCAGTTTAGGGGGGCATGAGCAGTACTTC.

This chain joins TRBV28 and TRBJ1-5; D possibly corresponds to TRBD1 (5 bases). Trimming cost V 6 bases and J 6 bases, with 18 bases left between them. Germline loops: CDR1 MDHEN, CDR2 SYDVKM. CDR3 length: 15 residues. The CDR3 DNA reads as TGTGCCAGCAGCCACCGTTGGGGGTCGGGTCAGCCCCAGCATTTT. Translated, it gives CASSHRWGSGQPQHF.

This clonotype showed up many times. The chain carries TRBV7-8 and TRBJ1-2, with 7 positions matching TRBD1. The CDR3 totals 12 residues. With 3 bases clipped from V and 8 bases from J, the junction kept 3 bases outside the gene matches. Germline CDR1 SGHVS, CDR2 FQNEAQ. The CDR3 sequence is CASSLDRNGYTF. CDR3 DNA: TGTGCCAGCAGCTTGGACAGGAACGGCTACACCTTC.

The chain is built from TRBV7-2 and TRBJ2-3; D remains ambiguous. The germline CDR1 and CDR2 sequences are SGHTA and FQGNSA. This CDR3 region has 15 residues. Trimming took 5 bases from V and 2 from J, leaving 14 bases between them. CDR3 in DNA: TGTGCCAGCAGCCGTCGCGCAGCCTACACAGATACGCAGTATTTT. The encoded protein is CASSRRAAYTDTQYF. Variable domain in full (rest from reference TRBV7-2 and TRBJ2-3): GAGVSQSPSNKVTEKGKDVELRCDPISGHTALYWYRQSLGQGLEFLIYFQGNSAPDKSGLPSDRFSAERTGGSVSTLTIQRTQQEDSAVYLCASSRRAAYTDTQYFGPGTRLTVL.